Included here is one TCR beta chain sequence, with context. Its antigen remains undetermined. Qualities for individual bases were not recorded, and no much larger clone is one base off. From the cysteine through the phenylalanine, the CDR3 covers 15 amino acids. The sequence is cut down to CDR3 DNA, 45 bases in frame from base 1. In the germline V gene (reference sequence), CDR1 corresponds to SGHNT and CDR2 to YYREEE. V trim: 4 bases; J trim: 1 base; unmatched bases: 2. TCRbeta CDR3 regions were amplified from genomic DNA by means of the immunoSEQ Assay, a bias-controlled multiplex PCR. In the source study's methods: The number of nucleated cells in each sample was estimated from the amplification of reference gene primers within the assay. To quantify the absolute abundance of each unique TCRbeta CDR3 rearrangement, sequence reads were collapsed and filtered. Productive Simpson clonality was computed per sample as the square root of Simpson's diversity index over productive rearrangements. TCRdb obtained this table from immuneACCESS and retained in-frame rearrangements with V and J assigned. These tables miss some clones; where compared with another copy, unresolved V genes account for less than half of the shortfall, and the remainder is unexplained. That table is the source of V, J and clone size, and D and trimming were worked out from the DNA. This sample has 250,000 to 350,000 clones in its table, and around nine tenths of those were observed once. Together, the top ten hold approximately 10% of the sample.

At one collaborating source in Seattle, patients were enrolled during active infection and were followed longitudinally through the course of disease. Whole blood was collected in K2EDTA tubes by collaborating institutions according to the institutions' own protocols. Collaborator samples were shipped for TCRbeta analysis as frozen whole blood, isolated PBMCs, or DNA extracted from either sample type. This entry belongs to a study of blood T cell repertoires in COVID-19 (TCRdb year 2020). Context from the whole study: Samples covering the acute and convalescent phases of COVID-19 were provided by collaborators in the United States, Italy and Spain. The prospective study material was composed of cDNA or gDNA derived from T cells, B-cell-depleted T cells, or PBMCs. Subjects who had been exposed to COVID-19, were actively infected with it, or had recovered from it provided the deeply sampled blood TCRbeta repertoires that made up the dataset. A freely available public database, intended as a resource for researchers studying the immune response to SARS-CoV-2, is where the repertoires were released. The samples were drawn from two sources: the first 160 participants of the ongoing ImmuneRACE study, and 1,000 to 1,500 subjects contributed by 6 global collaborators. Sample metadata almost always included a de-identified subject ID, COVID-19 status, age in years and sex. Where available, HLA class I and class II types were taken from metadata supplied by the sample provider and were not determined by assay-based typing. General findings and caveats noted by the study authors: Clinical and demographic metadata were provided uncurated, with the amount varying by source and participant.

The source of this sequence is a woman in her thirties with COVID-19, enrolled during active disease. The V and J segments used are TRBV5-4 and TRBJ2-3; a stretch of 11 junction bases matches TRBD2. Material: peripheral blood. The base sequence is TGTGCCAGCAGCACGGGACTAGCGGGCACAGATACGCAGTATTTT. This translates into CASSTGLAGTDTQYF. Reference TRBV5-4 and TRBJ2-3 proteins supply the regions before and after the CDR3; the full variable domain is: ETGVTQSPTHLIKTRGQQVTLRCSSQSGHNTVSWYQQALGQGPQFIFQYYREEENGRGNFPPRFSGLQFPNYSSELNVNALELDDSALYLCASSTGLAGTDTQYFGPGTRLTVL.